The present T cell receptor beta chain was sequenced within a study of human T cells and chemical hapten exposure (dated by TCRdb to the early 2020s). For the wider study: For sensitization, 2% DPC in acetone was applied to a roughly 2 cm by roughly 2 cm area of upper inner arm skin. Throughout the approximately 23-week study period, patients were also given weekly therapeutic DPC doses on the scalp. Patch testing on the upper back used Finn chambers containing 0.01% DPC, with scoring done after 6 days according to International Contact Dermatitis Research Group standards. Most of the patients in the cohort were female, and the cohort covered alopecia areata with under or over 50% scalp involvement, alopecia totalis and alopecia universalis. The libraries were sequenced as a pool, and the TCR yield per sample differed mostly because of small variations in library volumes within the pool. In alopecia patients, the study followed how the peripheral blood TCR repertoire changed in vivo over primary and secondary sensitization to diphenylcyclopropenone (DPC), a hapten. Patient blood was sampled pre-sensitization (week 0) and at 2, 6 and about 24 weeks after DPC sensitization. For TCR sequencing, blood came from about 29 alopecia patients at anywhere from one to four time points (pre-sensitization, 2, 6 and 24 weeks).

Summary of the overall study and its limitations: The number of TCRs above 1 in 1000 frequency did not change with DPC sensitization; there was no evidence of global repertoire structure alterations. Compared with pre-sensitization or healthy control sets, expanded TCRs formed significantly more large CDR3 similarity clusters, which is consistent with antigen-driven responses. Repeated subsampling changed both the strength of the expansion versus patch-test correlation and the threshold at which the correlation became significant. Patch test score was positively correlated with the number of PT1 expanded TCRs, with significance at thresholds 8, 16 and 32 but not at 4. Alopecia, a presumed autoimmune disease, was present in all patients, so the immune response of the patients might differ from that of healthy individuals.

Spanning cysteine to phenylalanine, the CDR3 consists of 14 amino acids. The entry retains the CDR3 DNA only, 42 bases that are in frame from base 1. The germline V gene yields MDHEN for CDR1 and SYDVKM for CDR2. Trimming takes 5 bases from V and 0 bases from J, and the germline ends sit 8 bases apart. Library prep was done by RACE. Sequencing was carried out with a NextSeq 500. Library preparation attached unique molecular identifiers to individual cDNA molecules for quantitative, reproducible TCR counting. Both TCR alpha and TCR beta chains were sequenced from each blood RNA sample. On the authors' methods: Samples had a median of about 96,000 TCRs, with a range from roughly 23,224 to 750,000. V, J and CDR3 annotation of the TCR reads was carried out using the Decombinator software suite. For PS versus PT1 abundance plots, all samples were subsampled to the same number of TCRs (28,000). Expanded TCRs were defined as absent before sensitization and observed at least eight times at the 2-week time point. The raw public data were reprocessed by TCRdb itself: fastp quality trimming at Q25, MiXCR clonotype calling, in-frame beta chains only. CDR3 protein duplicates are merged, each entry listing the most common genes and DNA. These V and J calls originate from TCRdb's pipeline instead of the authors' own analysis. This sample is represented by under 200,000 distinct CDR3 sequences; 13% to 15% of them were singletons. The ten most abundant clones make up 1.7% of the sample.

What this sample's time point label stands for: patch test 1, 2 weeks after DPC sensitization. The treatment or condition label, as the study defines it: therapeutic diphenylcyclopropenone sensitization with weekly scalp DPC. At every patch-test visit, the blood draw took place before the patch test was put on. Patients were considered eligible if aged 18 to 70, diagnosed with alopecia and deemed suitable for DPC therapy, and patients were excluded if pregnant. Unfractionated whole blood was collected in Tempus Blood RNA tubes, and total RNA was extracted from that blood. A word on this clonotype: What this receptor recognizes is not known. Base qualities are not recorded, but no much larger clone differs from it by a single base.

This sample comprised whole blood, obtained in connection with sensitization to the hapten diphenylcyclopropenone (DPC). The chain uses TRBV28 and TRBJ1-3, with an unclear D gene assignment. This clonotype originated in a woman aged 25 to 45 with alopecia areata. Some clones in this sample may be carry-over from other donors' samples. The DNA is as follows: TGTGCCAGCAGTCTATCCCGCTCTGGAAACACCATATATTTT. Translation gives CASSLSRSGNTIYF.